The T cell receptor (beta chain) described here comes from a study of cytomegalovirus exposure and HLA in healthy donors. The count of this clone is one. Germline CDR1 and CDR2: LGHNA and YSLEER. The V end was cut by 0 bases, the J end by 0 bases, with 16 bases between. CDR3 size: 18 residues. The PCR employed 60 Vbeta primers together with 13 Jbeta primers. Here immunoSEQ multiplex PCR was the method, and the copy in TCRdb shows in-frame clones only, minus some. The sample gives about 200,000 clones, approximately 83% of which show up once; 0.098% is in the top ten. The rearrangement joins TRBV4-3 to TRBJ2-3; D is perhaps TRBD2 (6 bases). This TCR came from a boy between 2 and 15 years old in good health and CMV-seronegative. Sequenced material: PBMCs. CDR3 DNA sequence: TGCGCCAGCAGCCAAGATCGGGTCCGGGACTTTAGCACAGATACGCAGTATTTT. Its protein product is CASSQDRVRDFSTDTQYF.